A single count supports the clone carrying this T cell receptor beta chain. Its antigen is not known. This sample was taken from a study of cytomegalovirus exposure and HLA in healthy donors. The overall study: It was reported in a later analysis that the same platform had been used for the roughly 110 validation repertoires as for the approximately 700 first-cohort repertoires. Study-level findings and limits: There were some public TCRs occurring in many donors, but most TCR sequences were rare.

Among the 120 subjects of the validation cohort, separate from the approximately 700-subject first cohort, were the donors. The ends lost 7 bases at V and 2 bases at J; junction bases unmatched: 6. The CDR3 totals 15 residues. In germline, CDR1 is SGHDT, CDR2 YYEEEE. Sequenced by immunoSEQ multiplex PCR; TCRdb stores in-frame clones only, minus some. This table holds roughly 150,000 clones, 90% to 97% found once. The sequenced sample was PBMCs. V usage is TRBV5-6 and J usage is TRBJ2-7, with 13 bases that match TRBD2. The TCR was taken from a woman under 30 in good health and CMV-seronegative. The CDR3 reads CASYGLAGDTYEQYF. CDR3 coding DNA: TGTGCCAGCTATGGACTAGCGGGGGATACCTACGAGCAGTACTTC.